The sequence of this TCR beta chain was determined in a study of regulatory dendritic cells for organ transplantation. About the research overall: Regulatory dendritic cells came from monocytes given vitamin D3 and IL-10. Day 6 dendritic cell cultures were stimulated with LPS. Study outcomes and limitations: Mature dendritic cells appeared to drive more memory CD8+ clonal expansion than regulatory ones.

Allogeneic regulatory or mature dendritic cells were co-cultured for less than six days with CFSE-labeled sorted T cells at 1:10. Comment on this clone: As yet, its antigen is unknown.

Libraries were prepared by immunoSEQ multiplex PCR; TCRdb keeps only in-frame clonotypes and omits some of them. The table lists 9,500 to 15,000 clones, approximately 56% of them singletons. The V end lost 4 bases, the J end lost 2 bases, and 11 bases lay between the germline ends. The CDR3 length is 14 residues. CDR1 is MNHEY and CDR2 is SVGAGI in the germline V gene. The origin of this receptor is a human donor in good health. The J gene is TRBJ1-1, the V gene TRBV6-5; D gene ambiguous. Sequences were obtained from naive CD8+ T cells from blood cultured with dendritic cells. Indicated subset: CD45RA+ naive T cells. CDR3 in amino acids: CASSWVGGNTEAFF. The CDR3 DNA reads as TGTGCCAGCAGTTGGGTAGGAGGTAACACTGAAGCTTTCTTT.